The 8 T cell receptor beta chains below were found in one sample sequenced in a study of blood T cell repertoires in COVID-19. TCRdb keeps only in-frame clones here, not all; method: immunoSEQ multiplex PCR. In the table there are about 180,000 clones, about 85% of which are singletons. The sequencing sample was made of peripheral blood. These receptors came from a woman aged 80 or over with acute or convalescent COVID-19.

The table lists this clone with a count of one. The CDR3 DNA is TGCAGCGTTGAAGGTGGAGAGCCTGAAGCTTTCTTT. Protein sequence: CSVEGGEPEAFF. The genes are TRBV29-1 and TRBJ1-1, with D uncertain. V was trimmed by 1 base and J by 6 bases, leaving 9 bases between them. The CDR3 runs to 12 residues. Germline CDR1 reads SQVTM; CDR2 reads ANQGSEA.

The chain couples TRBV9 to TRBJ1-2; D unclear. The CDR3 has 16 residues. Between the trimmed V and J ends, which lost 3 bases and 4 bases, there was a span of 19 bases. Germline CDR1 is SGDLS and CDR2 is YYNGEE. CDR3 nucleotides: TGTGCCAGCAGCGGTGGGCCTCGAAGGTCCAGCTATGGCTACACCTTC. Amino acids: CASSGGPRRSSYGYTF.

V gene TRBV5-4 combines with J gene TRBJ1-1, with 8 bases fitting TRBD1. V was pared by 0 bases and J by 4 bases, with 11 bases of the junction left unmatched. CDR3 size: 17 residues. CDR1 and CDR2 from the germline V gene are SGHNT and YYREEE (reference sequence). The CDR3 here is CASSLVGGRGPGTEAFF. Written as DNA, the CDR3 is TGTGCCAGCAGCTTGGTGGGGGGCAGGGGGCCGGGCACTGAAGCTTTCTTT.

The chain joins TRBV19 to TRBJ1-2, with TRBD1 matching 11 bases. There are 15 residues in the CDR3. V dropped 7 bases and J dropped 2; count of bases not matched to a gene: 6. CDR1 is LNHDA, CDR2 SQIVND, per germline (reference sequence). CDR3 bases: TGTGCCAGTACCACCGGGACAGGGGGGAACTATGGCTACACCTTC. The encoded protein is CASTTGTGGNYGYTF.

A few counts support this clone. This chain joins TRBV5-1 and TRBJ2-3; 8 nucleotides match TRBD2. The V segment lost 0 bases and the J segment 1 base; nucleotides outside the gene matches: 7. CDR3 length equals 17 residues. Germline CDR1 SGHRS, CDR2 YFSETQ. CDR3 in DNA: TGCGCCAGCAGCTTGGGGGACCGAGCGGGGGGCACAGATACGCAGTATTTT. It codes for CASSLGDRAGGTDTQYF.

This chain connects TRBV2 to TRBJ2-7; D perhaps matches TRBD1 (6 bases). The germline V gene has CDR1 SNHLY and CDR2 FYNNEI. This CDR3 comprises 13 residues. Trimming cost V 6 bases and J 3 bases, with 12 bases left between them. This CDR3 reads CASRGGRNYEQYF. CDR3 nucleotides: TGTGCCAGCAGAGGGGGACGAAACTACGAGCAGTACTTC.

The chain carries TRBV6-6 and TRBJ2-1, with D hard to call. Germline CDR1 reads MNHNY; CDR2 reads SVGAGI (reference sequence). The V gene lost 5 bases and the J gene lost 4 bases, with 9 bases spanning the gap. This CDR3 is built from 13 residues. The CDR3 here is CASSPRLYNEQFF. The CDR3 DNA reads TGTGCCAGCAGTCCCCGACTGTACAATGAGCAGTTCTTC.

The CDR3 region is CASSLVRGAGETQYF. As DNA, the CDR3 is TGTGCCAGCAGCTTGGTACGGGGGGCAGGGGAGACCCAGTACTTC. The chain carries TRBV5-6 and TRBJ2-5, with D perhaps matching TRBD2 (7 bases). CDR3 length: 15 amino acids. The V gene lost 0 bases and the J gene lost 5 bases, with 14 bases spanning the gap. The V gene's germline CDR1 is SGHDT and CDR2 YYEEEE.